The 18 T cell receptor beta chains below were found in one sample sequenced in a study of blood T cells in healthy people across ages. A J-beta primer mix and a sample-barcoded 5' primer were used in a second PCR of about 7 to 12 cycles. One entry per CDR3 protein, called by TCRdb with MiXCR from the 5' RACE reads. This sample yields about 1.8 million distinct CDR3 sequences, of which approximately 50% are seen a single time; roughly 2% belongs to the top ten. The sequencing sample was made of blood. The source of these receptors is a woman between 35 and 50 years old in good health.

This clonotype was recorded once. The chain joins TRBV7-9 to TRBJ1-1; D is unclear. Germline V CDR1 and CDR2: SEHNR, FQNEAQ (reference sequence). This CDR3 comprises 15 residues. The V end was cut by 5 bases, the J end by 0 bases, with 13 bases between. Written as DNA, the CDR3 is TGTGCCAGCAGCCAGCCGGGAGGGATGAACACTGAAGCTTTCTTT. It specifies CASSQPGGMNTEAFF.

The chain employs TRBV5-5 and TRBJ2-1, with 7 bases aligning to TRBD1. V was clipped by 4 bases and J by 6 bases; unmatched bases: 10. The CDR3 runs to 15 residues. Germline lookup yields CDR1 SGHKS and CDR2 YYEKEE (reference sequence). In DNA, the CDR3 is TGTGCCAGCAGCCCCAAGCCCCAGGGGGTCAATGAGCAGTTCTTC. Translation: CASSPKPQGVNEQFF. Looking up the rest from reference TRBV5-5 and TRBJ2-1 gives the full variable domain: DAGVTQSPTHLIKTRGQQVTLRCSPISGHKSVSWYQQVLGQGPQFIFQYYEKEERGRGNFPDRFSARQFPNYSSELNVNALLLGDSALYLCASSPKPQGVNEQFFGPGTRLTVL.

The genes are TRBV3-1 and TRBJ1-2; D possibly corresponds to TRBD1 (5 bases). Trimming removed 4 bases from V and 3 bases from J, with 12 bases in between. The CDR3 is 14 residues long. Germline loops: CDR1 LGHDT, CDR2 YNNKEL (reference sequence). CDR3 coding DNA: TGTGCCAGCAGCCTGGACACAGACTACTATGGCTACACCTTC. Translation: CASSLDTDYYGYTF. The whole variable domain, remainder taken from reference TRBV3-1 and TRBJ1-2, is DTAVSQTPKYLVTQMGNDKSIKCEQNLGHDTMYWYKQDSKKFLKIMFSYNNKELIINETVPNRFSPKSPDKAHLNLHINSLELGDSAVYFCASSLDTDYYGYTFGSGTRLTVV.

This clonotype was observed a few times. J is TRBJ2-5 and V is TRBV7-2; D unclear. Between the trimmed V and J ends, which lost 4 bases and 1 base, there was a span of 10 bases. The CDR3 runs to 14 residues. The germline V gene encodes CDR1 SGHTA and CDR2 FQGNSA. The CDR3 DNA is TGTGCCAGCAGCTCCCCCGTGGGCCAAGAGACCCAGTACTTC. Amino acids: CASSSPVGQETQYF.

This clonotype was counted only a few times. The gene calls are TRBV2 and TRBJ1-2; possibly TRBD1 for D (6 bases). CDR3 length: 14 residues. Trimming took 4 bases from V and 8 from J, leaving 17 bases between them. Looked up from germline, CDR1 is SNHLY and CDR2 is FYNNEI. The CDR3 is CASSAEAGVEGYTF. CDR3 coding DNA: TGTGCCAGCAGTGCGGAGGCAGGGGTGGAGGGCTACACCTTC.

The chain recombines TRBV19 with TRBJ2-6, with TRBD2 matching over 7 bases. The germline V gene has CDR1 LNHDA and CDR2 SQIVND (reference sequence). The V gene end was trimmed by 6 bases and the J gene end by 1 base; junction bases not matched to a gene: 3. The CDR3 runs 15 residues. DNA for the CDR3: TGTGCCAGTAGGGGAGGGGAGTCTGGGGCCAACGTCCTGACTTTC. Translating it yields CASRGGESGANVLTF.

The rearrangement uses TRBV20-1 and TRBJ2-5; the D call may be TRBD1 or TRBD2 (6 bases each). Trimming removed 6 bases from V and 4 bases from J, with 18 bases in between. This CDR3 contains 14 residues. Germline V lookup: CDR1 DFQATT, CDR2 SNEGSKA (reference sequence). The CDR3 DNA is TGCAGTGCGGGCCGGGACAAGGGGGGAGAGACCCAGTACTTC. As protein: CSAGRDKGGETQYF.

The J gene is TRBJ2-7, the V gene TRBV4-1; the match to TRBD2 covers 16 bases. Germline V lookup: CDR1 MGHRA, CDR2 YSYEKL. The V segment lost 4 bases and the J segment 4 bases; nucleotides outside the gene matches: 10. The CDR3 is made up of 18 amino acids. The CDR3: CASSRGTSGGASPYEQYF. The CDR3 DNA follows: TGCGCCAGCAGCCGCGGGACTAGCGGGGGGGCCAGCCCTTACGAGCAGTACTTC.

This chain uses TRBV7-2 with TRBJ2-7; TRBD2 agrees at 10 bases. From germline, CDR1 is SGHTA and CDR2 FQGNSA. The CDR3 spans 14 residues. Trimming cost V 4 bases and J 7 bases; bases outside gene matches: 7. CDR3 DNA sequence: TGTGCCAGCAGCTGGACTAGCGGACCGGGGGAGCAGTACTTC. Its protein is CASSWTSGPGEQYF.

For this clonotype: This sequence may be a read error, since a much larger clone differs from it by one base. This sequence joins TRBV7-2 and TRBJ2-5; D may be TRBD2 (6 bases). V dropped 2 bases and J dropped 5 bases, with 12 bases sitting between them. The CDR3 runs 14 residues. Germline V lookup: CDR1 SGHTA, CDR2 FQGNSA. For the CDR3, the DNA is TGTGCCAGCAGCTTATTGGGGACTGCGGAGACCCAGTACTTC. Translated: CASSLLGTAETQYF.

This clonotype came up many times. The genes are TRBV4-2 and TRBJ2-3; 11 bases fit TRBD2. The junction had 1 base not matched to a gene; V was cut back by 1 base and J by 1 base. The CDR3 is 16 amino acids. Germline assignment: CDR1 LGHNA and CDR2 YNFKEQ. The CDR3: CASSQVSGGGTDTQYF. The CDR3 region has the DNA TGTGCCAGCAGCCAAGTTAGCGGGGGGGGCACAGATACGCAGTATTTT.

V and J are TRBV5-6 and TRBJ2-1; 9 bases line up with TRBD2. Germline assignment: CDR1 SGHDT and CDR2 YYEEEE. The ends lost 3 bases at V and 6 bases at J; junction bases unmatched: 4. The CDR3 loop spans 14 amino acids. CDR3 loop: CASSSGTSPNEQFF. The CDR3, as DNA: TGTGCCAGCAGCTCCGGGACTAGCCCCAATGAGCAGTTCTTC.

This clonotype was counted between two and nine times. This chain links TRBV6-1 with TRBJ1-4, with D possibly TRBD1 on 5 matching bases. V was shortened by 4 bases and J by 0 bases, with 12 bases between the two germline ends. The CDR3 extends over 16 amino acids. CDR1 and CDR2 from the germline V gene are MNHNS and SASEGT. CDR3 amino acids: CASSGKGITTNEKLFF. CDR3 coding DNA: TGTGCCAGCAGTGGGAAGGGGATAACAACTAATGAAAAACTGTTTTTT.

This clonotype was detected a few times. This chain joins TRBV3-1 and TRBJ2-1, with D hard to call. Between the trimmed V and J ends, which lost 1 base and 10 bases, there was a span of 8 bases. This CDR3 is 12 amino acids long. Germline V gene data show CDR1 as LGHDT and CDR2 as YNNKEL (reference sequence). The CDR3 sequence: CASSQVPREQFF. CDR3 DNA sequence: TGTGCCAGCAGCCAAGTCCCCCGGGAGCAGTTCTTC.

The genes are TRBV20-1 and TRBJ2-2, with 7 bases matching TRBD1. The CDR3 sequence is 16 residues long. Per the germline V gene, CDR1 is DFQATT and CDR2 is SNEGSKA (reference sequence). Losses at the gene ends were 0 bases for V and 3 bases for J; bases not matched to a gene: 7. CDR3 protein: CSARDTRQGDTGELFF. CDR3 DNA: TGCAGTGCTAGAGATACCCGACAGGGCGACACCGGGGAGCTGTTTTTT.

This clonotype was detected only a few times. This chain uses TRBV4-3 with TRBJ1-4; D is perhaps TRBD1 (5 bases). The CDR3 loop spans 17 amino acids. V lost 3 bases to trimming and J lost 8 bases, with 22 bases between them. Germline V gene data show CDR1 as LGHNA and CDR2 as YSLEER. This CDR3 reads CASSQDPGPPKMEKLFF. CDR3 sequence (DNA): TGCGCCAGCAGCCAGGACCCGGGGCCGCCAAAAATGGAAAAACTGTTTTTT.

This rearrangement joins TRBV2 to TRBJ2-7, with 7 bases lining up with TRBD1. This CDR3 spans 13 amino acids. Looked up from germline, CDR1 is SNHLY and CDR2 is FYNNEI. V trimming: 6 bases; J trimming: 12 bases; junction bases outside the gene matches: 14. CDR3 protein: CASSRQGLETRYF. CDR3 coding DNA: TGTGCCAGCAGCCGACAGGGTTTGGAGACCCGGTACTTC.

The chain combines TRBV18 with TRBJ1-2; 8 bases are shared with TRBD1. Germline CDR1 KGHSH, CDR2 LQKENI. CDR3 size: 15 residues. With V trimmed by 6 bases and J by 5 bases, 11 bases remained unmatched. DNA for the CDR3: TGTGCCAGCTCGCCCACAGGGGGGACGTTGTATGGCTACACCTTC. Protein product: CASSPTGGTLYGYTF.